This TCR beta chain originates from a study of cytomegalovirus exposure and HLA in healthy donors (dated 2017 in TCRdb). Study-level background: In an earlier analysis of roughly 590 of the donors, 276 Gb of sequence data and about 110 million unique TCR beta sequences from approximately 180 million T cells were reported. Roughly 320 gigabases of sequencing data and 91 million or so unique TCR sequences made up an early release that covered over 550 HLA-typed donors. Among the roughly 400 genotyped donors, approximately 81% belonged to the genetic ancestry cluster associated with self-reported Caucasian donors. The aim of the study was to test whether cataloging public T cell receptors could identify signatures of past pathogen exposure. The study used immunosequencing to profile the T cell repertoires of several hundred subjects and linked those repertoires to cytomegalovirus serostatus. A separate validation cohort of over 95 different subjects was used in addition to the 666-subject first cohort. High-throughput TCR immunosequencing, statistical association of individual TCRs with disease status, and machine learning were combined to predict cytomegalovirus infection status. A later analysis re-analyzed previously published TCR beta repertoires from 550 to 700 donors and added high-resolution HLA genotyping to study TCR occurrence patterns. Rather than using new phenotypic data, the later analysis identified candidate immune exposures from TCR beta sequences and from how often those sequences occurred across donors. An earlier analysis of some 500 of the donors used high-throughput TCR beta sequencing to judge whether each TCR beta V gene segment behaved as functional or pseudogenic. Donor age, sex, ethnicity and CMV serostatus were compiled alongside the repertoire data. A later genetic analysis took genome-wide SNP genotypes for about 55% of the roughly 670 donors and used that subset as a discovery cohort. All discovery cohort repertoires had been generated on a single sequencing platform. Both class I and class II loci were covered by HLA typing, at four-digit resolution. The number of typed donors differed by locus: about 620-640 for A, B, C, DRB1 and DQB1; 522 for DQA1; 600 to 610 for DPA1; and 400 to 480 for DPB1. Because of strong linkage in the cohort, a few DR-DQ haplotypes were treated as single units for association and clustering. Among 300 to 500 genotyped donors of the cohort, an average of around 240,000 unique TCR beta nucleotide sequences was sequenced per donor, of which roughly 17% were non-productive.

Libraries were built with the immunoSEQ multiplex PCR assay. The multiplex PCR relied on a mix of 60 forward primers for TCR Vbeta segments and 13 reverse primers for TCR Jbeta segments. Amplification of the CDR3 region of rearranged TCR beta genes was performed with a multiplex PCR assay on genomic DNA. The Illumina HiSeq System was used to sequence the amplified TCR beta libraries as 87-base-pair reads. Per the authors' processing: In a later analysis, approximately 74 million unique TCR beta chains were counted across the approximately 620 repertoires, and approximately 9.9 million of these chains were shared by at least two donors. A nearest-neighbor algorithm error-corrected the raw reads and collapsed the reads into unique sequences, merging closely related sequences to remove PCR and sequencing errors. V, D and J gene segments were assigned by aligning CDR3 sequences to IMGT reference sequences. For a sequence to be retained, a match of at least six nucleotides to both a V gene segment and a J gene segment was required. A rearrangement was called productive if the CDR3 had no stop codons and remained in frame with V and J, and every other rearrangement was called non-productive. Following IMGT convention, CDR3 was defined as the stretch from the second conserved V-encoded cysteine up to the conserved J-encoded phenylalanine. Sequences without an unambiguous match to a single V gene segment were excluded from the earlier analysis of several hundred of the donors. In an earlier analysis of a few hundred of the donors, a V segment was called functional when productive rearrangements were above 56.7%, and segregating when the standard deviation between donors exceeded 5%. A statistical classification framework was built to diagnose cytomegalovirus status from the catalog of TCR beta chain sequences. A later analysis assigned V and J genes by comparing TCR nucleotide sequences with IMGT/GENE-DB human TR gene sequences. The TCRdist pipeline was used in a later analysis to assign CDR3 sequences and most-parsimonious VDJ recombination scenarios. In a later analysis, every TCR beta chain was defined by the combination of its CDR3 amino acid sequence and its V-gene family, and reads without a unique V-gene family were dropped. As a way to deal with suspected cross-contamination and a sequencing artifact, a later analysis dropped nearly 600 nucleotide sequences that were highly shared and had low generation probability. In a later analysis, a clonal expansion index for each public chain was calculated from normalized within-repertoire ranks of inferred template counts. In a later analysis, generation probabilities were computed using a VDJ recombination model fitted to out-of-frame rearrangements, and the results were checked against IGoR. A later analysis scored TCR-TCR, TCR-HLA and TCR-CMV co-occurrence with hypergeometric tests, applying a repertoire-size bias correction to TCR pairs. A later analysis estimated false discovery rates by permuting HLA or CMV assignments 20 times. In a later analysis, co-occurring TCRs were grouped with DBSCAN, and TCRdist sequence similarity was added when clustering was performed within HLA-allele-positive subsets. Repertoires with fewer than 30,000 or more than 120,000 public chains, plus five repertoires with anomalous nucleotide sharing, were excluded from co-occurrence clustering. TCRdb carries this immuneACCESS record with in-frame sequences only. Its versions omit some clonotypes, under half of them owing to an unresolved V gene in the studies checked, with the rest unexplained. V, J and clone size reflect that table, while D and trimming were determined from the DNA. The sample data list roughly 130,000 clones, and 75% to 85% of these were observed just once. The leading ten clones occupy 1% of the sample.

This clone appeared once. Its antigen target is currently unknown. The input lacks base qualities; no much larger clone sits a single base away. General study outcomes and caveats: A later genetic analysis associated a missense DCLRE1C variant with V-gene and J-gene trimming of TCR beta chains, and an independent cohort replicated the association. In an earlier analysis of approximately 590 of the donors, most TCR beta V segments were observed in productive rearrangements about 87% or about 30% of the time, broadly matching IMGT annotations. HLA typing was unavailable for some donors at each locus, so association tests used only the typed subset. The classifier was reported to diagnose cytomegalovirus status with high specificity and sensitivity in both the original cohort and the validation cohort. According to the authors, the approach could potentially be generalized to other disease states and immunological phenotypes. In a later analysis, TCR association rates were found to vary across HLA loci, with the most associated TCRs seen for DRB1 alleles and the fewest for HLA-C alleles. Because the 87-base-pair reads could not distinguish some IMGT-functional V segments, including TRBV6-2 and TRBV6-3, those segments were excluded. The presence/absence analyses assumed that sequencing depth was roughly uniform across donors, and that assumption may not be true. Strong co-occurrence of HLA alleles, especially DR and DQ, made assigning TCR associations to individual alleles difficult. A further reported finding was that TCR beta sequences accurately predicted the HLA-A and HLA-B alleles for most subjects in the first cohort. Correlated functional status among segregating V segments might be attributable to linkage disequilibrium, but an unknown experimental factor could not be ruled out. Three of the identified cytomegalovirus-associated TCR beta chains were confirmed in vitro to be specific for cytomegalovirus antigens. CMV serostatus was the only immune exposure information available for the cohort. Across donors, most TCR sequences were observed very rarely, whereas some public TCRs were present in many individuals. A later genetic analysis reported fewer N-insertions in productive TCRs among donors in an Asian-associated ancestry cluster than the roughly 700-donor mean. Specific HLA alleles were associated with 16,951 TCR beta sequences at a false discovery rate of 0.05 in a later analysis. Because counts were too low, fewer than 20 rarely observed V segments, including chromosome 9 orphons, were excluded from the earlier analysis of roughly 580 of the donors. A group of highly shared sequence variants was considered likely to be a technical artifact of the sequencing pipeline. Most CMV-associated TCR beta chains appeared to be HLA-restricted in a later analysis, and the HLA associations seemed to be driven largely by CMV exposure. Only TCR beta chains were sequenced in this cohort, and the absence of alpha or paired-chain data limited detectable features. The study gave a list of about 170 TCR beta chains associated with cytomegalovirus. In a later analysis, HLA-associated TCR beta chains showed more clonal expansion and lower generation probabilities than non-associated chains that were equally common. According to a later analysis, parvovirus B19, influenza, CMV and Epstein-Barr virus appeared linked to several top co-occurrence clusters.

Trimmed from V: 5 bases; trimmed from J: 4 bases; junction bases lacking a gene match: 9. From cysteine to phenylalanine, the CDR3 is 15 amino acids long. CDR3 DNA is the only sequence kept; it has 45 bases, read in frame from the first base. Reading the germline V gene gives CDR1 SGHTA and CDR2 FQGNSA. The cohort consisted of hundreds of healthy bone marrow donors. All cohort members were sampled while nominally healthy, although unrecorded immune exposures were likely present. The donor tested CMV seronegative, placing the donor among the 350 or so seronegative members of the cohort. Each donor provided a peripheral blood sample, and peripheral blood mononuclear cells were used for TCR beta sequencing. The Qiagen DNeasy Blood Extraction Kit was used to extract genomic DNA from the blood cell samples.

The chain joins TRBV7-2 to TRBJ1-2; a stretch of 8 junction bases matches TRBD1. The sequence derives from a man aged 35 to 55 in good health and CMV-seronegative. Sequenced input: PBMCs. The CDR3 sequence is CASSGGTGNRYGYTF. The sequenced DNA is TGTGCCAGCAGCGGGGGGACAGGAAATCGCTATGGCTACACCTTC. Extended through the reference TRBV7-2 and TRBJ1-2 proteins, this CDR3 yields the full variable domain: GAGVSQSPSNKVTEKGKDVELRCDPISGHTALYWYRQSLGQGLEFLIYFQGNSAPDKSGLPSDRFSAERTGGSVSTLTIQRTQQEDSAVYLCASSGGTGNRYGYTFGSGTRLTVV.